The 8 T cell receptor beta chains in this list originate from one sample, sequenced in a study of identifying expanded T cells in peripheral blood. Sequencing used immunoSEQ multiplex PCR; TCRdb keeps in-frame clones, though not all of them. The sample shows 75,000 to 95,000 clones, roughly 90% of them seen only once. Specimen: blood. The receptors derive from a person between 18 and 75 years old in good health.

This clone was seen only a few times. The CDR3 DNA sequence: TGCGCCAGCAGTGAGAGGGTCTATGGCTACACCTTC. Residues: CASSERVYGYTF. V and J are TRBV10-1 and TRBJ1-2; D is undetermined. This CDR3 has 12 residues. Trimming stripped 2 bases from V and 4 bases from J, with 5 bases between. Germline lookup yields CDR1 WNHNN and CDR2 SYGVQD (reference sequence).

The J gene is TRBJ1-4, the V gene TRBV7-9, with D possibly being TRBD1 (5 bases). Trimming removed 2 bases from V and 1 base from J, with 11 bases in between. Germline lookup yields CDR1 SEHNR and CDR2 FQNEAQ (reference sequence). CDR3 size: 16 residues. The CDR3 nucleotides are TGTGCCAGCAGCTTATCAGGGAGGGTAACTAATGAAAAACTGTTTTTT. It specifies CASSLSGRVTNEKLFF. The whole variable domain, remainder taken from reference TRBV7-9 and TRBJ1-4, is DTGVSQNPRHKITKRGQNVTFRCDPISEHNRLYWYRQTLGQGPEFLTYFQNEAQLEKSRLLSDRFSAERPKGSFSTLEIQRTEQGDSAMYLCASSLSGRVTNEKLFFGSGTQLSVL.

The chain recombines TRBV7-8 with TRBJ2-1, with D possibly matching TRBD1 (5 bases). V was shortened by 5 bases and J by 3 bases, with 14 bases between the two germline ends. The germline V gene has CDR1 SGHVS and CDR2 FQNEAQ. This CDR3 region has 15 residues. The CDR3 DNA reads TGTGCCAGCAGCCCGCAACAGGTATTCTACAATGAGCAGTTCTTC. It specifies CASSPQQVFYNEQFF.

A single count supports this clone. CDR3 nucleotides: TGTGCCAGCAGTGAGGGGTCCTTACCCTACGAGCAGTACTTC. Its protein is CASSEGSLPYEQYF. This chain joins TRBV2 and TRBJ2-7, with D unclear. Germline CDR1 and CDR2: SNHLY and FYNNEI. This CDR3 region has 14 residues. V lost 3 bases, J lost 2 bases, and 11 bases lay in between.

The V gene is TRBV9, the J gene TRBJ1-2, with 7 bases that match TRBD1. J gave up 4 bases and V 0 bases, and 6 bases lay outside the gene matches. Looked up from germline, CDR1 is SGDLS and CDR2 is YYNGEE. The CDR3 has 15 residues. The CDR3 region is CASSVGQGSFYGYTF. CDR3 DNA sequence: TGTGCCAGCAGCGTAGGACAGGGATCCTTCTATGGCTACACCTTC. Using reference TRBV9 and TRBJ1-2 for the parts outside the CDR3, the full variable domain is DSGVTQTPKHLITATGQRVTLRCSPRSGDLSVYWYQQSLDQGLQFLIQYYNGEERAKGNILERFSAQQFPDLHSELNLSSLELGDSALYFCASSVGQGSFYGYTFGSGTRLTVV.

The J gene is TRBJ2-5, the V gene TRBV5-1; 7 nucleotides line up with TRBD2. The trim removed 0 bases at V and 4 bases at J, leaving 9 bases unmatched. Germline lookup yields CDR1 SGHRS and CDR2 YFSETQ. CDR3 size: 16 residues. Here the CDR3 reads CASSLGGGRRGETQYF. The CDR3 nucleotides read TGCGCCAGCAGCTTGGGCGGCGGGAGAAGAGGAGAGACCCAGTACTTC.

The chain has TRBV4-1 and TRBJ2-1, with TRBD2 matching 10 bases. With 4 bases clipped from V and 4 bases from J, the junction kept 7 bases outside the gene matches. CDR3 length: 16 residues. In germline, CDR1 is MGHRA, CDR2 YSYEKL. The CDR3 DNA reads TGCGCCAGCAGCCGAGCACTAGCGGGGAATTACAATGAGCAGTTCTTC. The encoded protein is CASSRALAGNYNEQFF.

The chain employs TRBV18 and TRBJ1-2; tentative D call: TRBD1 (5 bases). Trimming shortened V by 2 bases and J by 9 bases, and 19 bases separated the two germline ends. Per the germline V gene, CDR1 is KGHSH and CDR2 is LQKENI. This CDR3 comprises 15 residues. The CDR3 bases are TGTGCCAGCTCACCAAAGTCAGGGAAGATTTTAAGCTACACCTTC. It codes for CASSPKSGKILSYTF.